The 5 T cell receptor beta chains below were found in one sample sequenced in a study of control samples from healthy donors and cancer patients. Using immunoSEQ multiplex PCR, the repertoire was profiled, and TCRdb retains in-frame clones only, with some absent. This table holds some 130,000 clones, around 92% found once. Sample: blood. The receptors stem from a woman aged 50 to 60 in good health.

The chain carries TRBV6-5 and TRBJ1-6, with TRBD1 as a possible D gene (6 bases). V was cut by 5 bases and J by 11 bases, with 19 bases left in between. The V gene's germline CDR1 is MNHEY and CDR2 SVGAGI. CDR3 size: 15 residues. The CDR3 bases are TGTGCCAGCAGTCATCTGACGGCAGGGGTAGCACCCCTCCACTTT. Translated: CASSHLTAGVAPLHF.

The chain carries TRBV16 and TRBJ2-7; TRBD1 is a possible D gene (5 bases). V was trimmed by 4 bases and J by 5 bases, leaving 12 bases between them. The length of the CDR3 is 13 residues. Looked up from germline, CDR1 is KGHSY and CDR2 is FQNENV. The CDR3 coding sequence is TGTGCCAGCAGCCTGGGGCAGGGCGACGAGCAGTACTTC. Protein sequence: CASSLGQGDEQYF.

V gene TRBV29-1 combines with J gene TRBJ1-1, with D hard to call. This CDR3 region has 12 residues. CDR1 and CDR2 (germline): SQVTM, ANQGSEA. V was trimmed by 4 bases and J by 1 base, leaving 7 bases between them. The CDR3 here is CSVGAGNTEAFF. CDR3 DNA: TGCAGCGTTGGGGCTGGGAACACTGAAGCTTTCTTT.

In the case of this clone: Within the sample, other DNA sequences also encode this same CDR3. The J gene is TRBJ2-5, the V gene TRBV12-3 or TRBV12-4, with D possibly being TRBD1 (5 bases). V was pared by 3 bases and J by 5 bases, with 10 bases between. The CDR3 runs to 13 residues. In DNA form, the CDR3 reads TGTGCCAGCAGTTTCAACAGGCGGGAGACCCAGTACTTC. The encoded protein is CASSFNRRETQYF.

The gene calls are TRBV4-1 and TRBJ2-7; no clear D. The CDR3 contains 14 residues. Trimming cost V 2 bases and J 3 bases, with 11 bases left between them. CDR1 and CDR2 from the germline V gene are MGHRA and YSYEKL. This CDR3 is CASSQIGQYYEQYF. Written as DNA, the CDR3 is TGCGCCAGCAGCCAAATTGGGCAATACTACGAGCAGTACTTC.